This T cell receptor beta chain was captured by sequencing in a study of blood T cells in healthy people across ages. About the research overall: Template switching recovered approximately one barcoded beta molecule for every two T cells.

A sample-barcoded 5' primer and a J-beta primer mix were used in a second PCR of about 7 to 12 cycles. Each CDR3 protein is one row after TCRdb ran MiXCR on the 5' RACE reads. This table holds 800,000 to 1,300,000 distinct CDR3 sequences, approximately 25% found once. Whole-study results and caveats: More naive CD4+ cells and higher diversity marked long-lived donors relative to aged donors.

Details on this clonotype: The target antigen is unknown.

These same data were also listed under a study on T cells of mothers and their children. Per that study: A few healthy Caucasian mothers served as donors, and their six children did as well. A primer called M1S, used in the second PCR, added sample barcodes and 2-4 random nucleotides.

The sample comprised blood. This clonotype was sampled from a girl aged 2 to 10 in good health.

The CDR3 region is CSVFGTGGSYEQYF. The CDR3 DNA reads TGCAGCGTTTTCGGGACAGGGGGCTCCTACGAGCAGTACTTC. The rearrangement uses TRBV29-1 and TRBJ2-7; 11 nucleotides align to TRBD1. J lost 0 bases, V lost 5 bases, and 3 bases had no gene match. Germline CDR1 SQVTM, CDR2 ANQGSEA. This CDR3 is built from 14 residues.